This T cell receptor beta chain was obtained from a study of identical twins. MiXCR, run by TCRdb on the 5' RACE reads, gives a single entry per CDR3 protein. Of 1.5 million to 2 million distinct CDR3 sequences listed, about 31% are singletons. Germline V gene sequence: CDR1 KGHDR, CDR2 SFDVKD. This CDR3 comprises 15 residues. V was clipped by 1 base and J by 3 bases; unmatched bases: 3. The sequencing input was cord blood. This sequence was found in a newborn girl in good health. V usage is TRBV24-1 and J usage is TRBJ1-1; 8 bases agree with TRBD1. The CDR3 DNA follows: TGTGCCACCAGTGATTTTCCGACAGGGGACACTGAAGCTTTCTTT. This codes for CATSDFPTGDTEAFF.